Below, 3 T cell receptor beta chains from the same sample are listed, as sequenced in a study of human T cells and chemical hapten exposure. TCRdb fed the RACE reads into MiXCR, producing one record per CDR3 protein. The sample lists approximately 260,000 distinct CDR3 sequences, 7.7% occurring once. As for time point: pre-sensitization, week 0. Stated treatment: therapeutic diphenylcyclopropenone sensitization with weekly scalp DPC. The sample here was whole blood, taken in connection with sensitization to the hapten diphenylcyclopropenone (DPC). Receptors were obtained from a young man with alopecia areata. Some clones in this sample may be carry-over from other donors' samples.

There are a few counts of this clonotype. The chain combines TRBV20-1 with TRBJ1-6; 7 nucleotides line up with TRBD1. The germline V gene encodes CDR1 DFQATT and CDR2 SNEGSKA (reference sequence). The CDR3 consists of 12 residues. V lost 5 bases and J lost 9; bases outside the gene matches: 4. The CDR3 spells CSAGDRASPLHF. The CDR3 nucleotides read TGCAGTGCTGGTGACAGGGCTTCACCCCTCCACTTT.

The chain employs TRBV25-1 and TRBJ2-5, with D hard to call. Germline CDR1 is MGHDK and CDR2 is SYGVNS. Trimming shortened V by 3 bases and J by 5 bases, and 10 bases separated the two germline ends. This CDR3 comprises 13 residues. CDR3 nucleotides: TGTGCCAGCAGTGACGACATCGATGAGACCCAGTACTTC. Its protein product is CASSDDIDETQYF.

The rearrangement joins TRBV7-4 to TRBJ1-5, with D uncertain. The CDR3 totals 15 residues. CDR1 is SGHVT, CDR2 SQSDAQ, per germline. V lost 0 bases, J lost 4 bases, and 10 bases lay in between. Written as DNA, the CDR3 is TGTGCCAGCAGCTTAGCAGGACGGTCAAATCAGCCCCAGCATTTT. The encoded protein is CASSLAGRSNQPQHF.